This TCR beta chain derives from a study of shared T cell receptors in the human thymus. Clones were read by immunoSEQ multiplex PCR, and TCRdb kept only the in-frame ones, dropping some. The data hold approximately 730,000 clones, with 70% to 90% observed a single time. Deletions cut 2 bases from V and 4 bases from J, with 8 bases between. CDR3 length: 12 residues. Looked up from germline, CDR1 is SQVTM and CDR2 is ANQGSEA. The same sample was also studied in work on human thymus T cells. From that paper: Healthy Finnish infants undergoing corrective surgery for congenital heart defects were the donors. Resections removed during corrective heart surgery provided the thymus tissue used. Highly overlapping thymic repertoires in unrelated individuals were reported by related research.

The rearrangement joins TRBV29-1 to TRBJ1-1; D uncertain. The receptor's source is a girl in the first two years of life with a congenital heart defect. Sequenced input: thymocytes. The CDR3 sequence: CSVERRVTEAFF. Here the CDR3 DNA reads TGCAGCGTTGAAAGGAGGGTCACTGAAGCTTTCTTT.